This TCR beta chain is from a study of lymphopenia after photon versus proton radiotherapy. Assay: immunoSEQ multiplex PCR; the TCRdb copy retains only in-frame clones and omits some. This sample has 150,000 to 200,000 clones, with about 85% found just once. This TCR was sampled from a man aged 50 to 59 with gastric cancer. The material was peripheral blood, obtained from a patient treated with photon-based radiotherapy.

CDR3 loop: CASSAGTGDTGELFF. The DNA for the CDR3 is TGTGCCAGCAGCGCCGGGACAGGGGATACCGGGGAGCTGTTTTTT. The chain has TRBV7-9 and TRBJ2-2, with 10 nucleotides matching TRBD1. Germline-derived CDR1 and CDR2 are SEHNR and FQNEAQ (reference sequence). V dropped 5 bases and J dropped 5; count of bases not matched to a gene: 5. This CDR3 is built from 15 residues.